Below, 27 T cell receptor beta chains from the same sample are listed, as sequenced in a study of T cell responses to AZD1222 COVID-19 vaccine. Profiling relied on immunoSEQ multiplex PCR, and the TCRdb table lists in-frame clones only, not all of them. This table has approximately 130,000 clones, 80% to 90% appearing once. The material was peripheral blood, obtained on day 0 of AZD1222 vaccination. Receptors were obtained from an adult in good health.

The chain employs TRBV6-5 and TRBJ1-2, with a possible D match to TRBD1 (5 bases). Trimming stripped 2 bases from V and 7 bases from J, with 14 bases between. Germline values: CDR1 MNHEY, CDR2 SVGAGI. There are 14 residues in the CDR3. CDR3 sequence: CASSYISGYGGYTF. The CDR3 DNA reads as TGTGCCAGCAGTTACATTTCAGGGTATGGTGGCTACACCTTC.

V gene TRBV7-9 combines with J gene TRBJ1-6; D might be TRBD1 (5 bases). CDR1 is SEHNR and CDR2 is FQNEAQ in the germline V gene (reference sequence). This CDR3 contains 17 residues. Trimming removed 0 bases at V and 0 bases at J, with 9 bases between. CDR3 sequence (DNA): TGTGCCAGCAGCTTAGCCAGGGATAGCTCCTATAATTCACCCCTCCACTTT. Its protein is CASSLARDSSYNSPLHF.

The chain recombines TRBV12-5 with TRBJ2-6; D call uncertain. The CDR3 totals 19 residues. Germline-derived CDR1 and CDR2 are LGHNT and FRNRAP. V was trimmed by 0 bases and J by 0 bases, leaving 15 bases between them. The DNA for the CDR3 is TGTGCTAGTGGTTTGGTAGTAACACAACCAACCTCTGGGGCCAACGTCCTGACTTTC. Its protein is CASGLVVTQPTSGANVLTF.

The chain joins TRBV6-5 to TRBJ1-2, with 9 nucleotides matching TRBD1. V gave up 2 bases and J gave up 8 bases; unmatched junction bases: 12. Germline CDR1 MNHEY, CDR2 SVGAGI. This CDR3 region has 16 residues. CDR3 sequence reads: CASSYLGTGTSRGYTF. Here the CDR3 DNA reads TGTGCCAGCAGTTACCTAGGGACAGGGACCTCTCGGGGCTACACCTTC.

As to this clone: At one boundary the junction diverges from the germline segment, which might be a read error. The gene calls are TRBV4-2 and TRBJ2-1; TRBD2 matches 10 bases. CDR1 LGHNA and CDR2 YNFKEQ come from the germline V gene. This CDR3 is built from 14 residues. The CDR3, as DNA: TGTGCCAGCAGCCAAGATGTGCAGCGGGGGGGCTTCGTCTTC. Protein sequence: CASSQDVQRGGFVF.

The CDR3: CASSTGTDQPQHF. CDR3 nucleotides: TGTGCCAGCTCAACAGGGACAGATCAGCCCCAGCATTTT. The V call is TRBV18, the J call TRBJ1-5; 7 bases line up with TRBD1. V shed 5 bases and J 5 bases; nucleotides not matched to a gene: 3. CDR3 size: 13 residues. Germline values: CDR1 KGHSH, CDR2 LQKENI.

The chain links TRBV9 to TRBJ2-3; weak D call: TRBD1 (6 bases). Germline CDR1 and CDR2: SGDLS and YYNGEE. The CDR3 has 14 residues. V lost 1 base and J lost 4, with 10 bases in between. CDR3 amino acids: CASSVKGVSDTQYF. In DNA, the CDR3 is TGTGCCAGCAGCGTAAAGGGGGTCTCAGATACGCAGTATTTT.

This chain joins TRBV3-1 (or the pseudogene TRBV3-2) and TRBJ2-7; D is undetermined. The germline V and J ends were trimmed by 4 bases and 3 bases, with 10 bases remaining between them. Per germline, CDR1 LGHDT and CDR2 YNNKEL (reference sequence). The CDR3 totals 13 residues. DNA for the CDR3: TGTGCCAGCAGCCCCGACGCGCTCTACGAGCAGTACTTC. It yields the protein CASSPDALYEQYF.

The CDR3 loop reads CASSRLTGTGELFF. CDR3 coding DNA: TGTGCCAGCAGCAGGTTGACGGGGACCGGGGAGCTGTTTTTT. V and J are TRBV25-1 and TRBJ2-2, with D possibly TRBD2 on 5 matching bases. With 6 bases removed from V and 5 bases from J, the gap between germline ends came to 13 bases. This CDR3 comprises 14 residues. Germline values: CDR1 MGHDK, CDR2 SYGVNS.

The rearrangement joins TRBV9 to TRBJ1-3, with unresolved D. This CDR3 contains 15 residues. CDR1 SGDLS and CDR2 YYNGEE come from the germline V gene. The V end lost 5 bases, the J end lost 0 bases, and 12 bases lay between the germline ends. CDR3 sequence reads: CASRPLSDSGNTIYF. Written as DNA, the CDR3 is TGTGCCAGCAGGCCTTTGTCGGACTCTGGAAACACCATATATTTT.

The rearrangement joins TRBV4-3 to TRBJ2-1; possibly TRBD2 for D (5 bases). Trimming stripped 4 bases from V and 4 bases from J, with 17 bases between. CDR1 and CDR2 (germline): LGHNA, YSLEER. This CDR3 is built from 16 residues. CDR3 DNA sequence: TGCGCCAGCAGCCTCAACCCTAGCCCCCGTTACAATGAGCAGTTCTTC. Translation gives CASSLNPSPRYNEQFF.

The chain has TRBV6-5 and TRBJ2-3; no clear D gene. CDR3 length equals 14 residues. With 6 bases removed from V and 4 bases from J, the gap between germline ends came to 14 bases. The V gene's germline CDR1 is MNHEY and CDR2 SVGAGI. DNA for the CDR3: TGTGCCAGCAGGGAGTTTTGGGTCGCAGATACGCAGTATTTT. Its protein product is CASREFWVADTQYF.

The sample holds one count of this clone. The V call is TRBV5-5, the J call TRBJ1-2; D unclear. Germline V gives CDR1 SGHKS, CDR2 YYEKEE (reference sequence). Trimming took 0 bases from V and 1 from J, leaving 7 bases between them. CDR3 size: 14 residues. The CDR3 reads CASSLAGLNYGYTF. CDR3 bases: TGTGCCAGCAGCTTGGCCGGACTTAACTATGGCTACACCTTC.

This chain uses TRBV5-5 with TRBJ2-3; D remains unclear. Germline CDR1 reads SGHKS; CDR2 reads YYEKEE (reference sequence). V was shortened by 0 bases and J by 6 bases, with 5 bases between the two germline ends. There are 12 residues in the CDR3. The CDR3 here is CASSLETDTQYF. As DNA, the CDR3 is TGTGCCAGCAGCTTGGAGACGGATACGCAGTATTTT.

V gene TRBV19 combines with J gene TRBJ2-7; TRBD1 or TRBD2 may be the D gene (5 bases each). Trimming pared 0 bases from V and 6 bases from J, leaving 18 bases between. The CDR3 runs 16 residues. Germline V gene sequence: CDR1 LNHDA, CDR2 SQIVND (reference sequence). As DNA, the CDR3 is TGTGCCAGTAGTATAGATCTAGGGACGGAGTGGGGCGAGCAGTACTTC. Amino acid sequence: CASSIDLGTEWGEQYF.

This chain joins TRBV24-1 and TRBJ2-3, with D possibly TRBD1 on 5 matching bases. Trimming pared 1 base from V and 6 bases from J, leaving 16 bases between. This CDR3 has 16 residues. CDR1 and CDR2 (germline): KGHDR, SFDVKD. CDR3 sequence (DNA): TGTGCCACCAGTGATTTAGGTCAGGGTTTTAGGGATACGCAGTATTTT. It is translated as CATSDLGQGFRDTQYF.

The chain links TRBV4-2 to TRBJ1-1, with D tentatively TRBD1 (5 bases). Per the germline V gene, CDR1 is LGHNA and CDR2 is YNFKEQ. This CDR3 comprises 13 residues. V was clipped by 3 bases and J by 13 bases, with 18 bases between them. The CDR3 loop reads CASSQNPPSGGFF. CDR3 bases: TGTGCCAGCAGCCAGAACCCCCCCTCGGGGGGTTTCTTT.

J is TRBJ1-4 and V is TRBV24-1; 11 bases map to TRBD1. The CDR3 covers 15 residues. Trimming cost V 7 bases and J 6 bases; bases outside gene matches: 6. Germline CDR1 and CDR2: KGHDR and SFDVKD. In DNA form, the CDR3 reads TGTGCCACCAGCGACCCGGGACAGGGGGATGAAAAACTGTTTTTT. This gives the protein CATSDPGQGDEKLFF.

J is TRBJ2-1 and V is TRBV24-1; 7 nucleotides agree with TRBD2. Looked up from germline, CDR1 is KGHDR and CDR2 is SFDVKD. The V gene end was trimmed by 4 bases and the J gene end by 2 bases; junction bases not matched to a gene: 7. The CDR3 length is 16 residues. The CDR3 DNA reads as TGTGCCACCAGTGAGATAGCGGGCCAACCCTACAATGAGCAGTTCTTC. As protein: CATSEIAGQPYNEQFF.

The chain links TRBV30 to TRBJ2-7, with D possibly being TRBD2 (5 bases). Germline V gene data show CDR1 as GTSNPN and CDR2 as SVGIG (reference sequence). Trimming left V 4 bases short and J 6 bases short, with 10 bases between. The CDR3 length is 11 residues. The CDR3 DNA sequence: TGTGCCTGGAAGTCGGACTCCGAGCAGTACTTC. This encodes CAWKSDSEQYF.

The chain recombines TRBV9 with TRBJ1-2; D uncertain. Trimming took off 2 bases at V and 4 bases at J, with 9 bases between the two ends. The CDR3 contains 13 residues. The germline gives CDR1 SGDLS, CDR2 YYNGEE. The CDR3 protein is CASSVRTGYGYTF. The CDR3, as DNA: TGTGCCAGCAGCGTCCGGACGGGCTATGGCTACACCTTC.

This sequence joins TRBV7-9 and TRBJ2-3; 10 nucleotides line up with TRBD2. Germline V gives CDR1 SEHNR, CDR2 FQNEAQ (reference sequence). The V and J ends lost 5 bases and 1 base, in that order; junction bases with no gene match: 3. This CDR3 comprises 15 residues. The CDR3 reads CASSTGTSGTDTQYF. Here the CDR3 DNA reads TGTGCCAGCAGCACCGGGACTAGCGGCACAGATACGCAGTATTTT.

The J gene is TRBJ1-2, the V gene TRBV19; the D gene is possibly TRBD1 (6 bases). V was clipped by 3 bases and J by 8 bases, with 13 bases between them. The CDR3 runs 13 residues. Germline CDR1 LNHDA, CDR2 SQIVND (reference sequence). CDR3 region: CASSIQDRRGYTF. The CDR3 region has the DNA TGTGCCAGTAGTATTCAGGACAGACGAGGCTACACCTTC.

The genes are TRBV5-1 and TRBJ1-4; D gene uncertain. CDR1 is SGHRS and CDR2 is YFSETQ in the germline V gene. CDR3 length: 15 amino acids. The V end was cut by 2 bases, the J end by 8 bases, with 16 bases between. CDR3 bases: TGCGCCAGCAGCTTCTCCACCCTAACAAAGGAAAAACTGTTTTTT. Translated, it gives CASSFSTLTKEKLFF.

The rearrangement uses TRBV19 and TRBJ1-2, with TRBD1 as a possible D gene (6 bases). Trimming shortened V by 7 bases and J by 0 bases, and 15 bases separated the two germline ends. The CDR3 totals 15 residues. CDR1 and CDR2 from the germline V gene are LNHDA and SQIVND (reference sequence). The CDR3 DNA sequence: TGTGCCAGTAACACCCTCGGGGGGCCTAACTATGGCTACACCTTC. It codes for CASNTLGGPNYGYTF. The whole variable domain, filled in from reference TRBV19 and TRBJ1-2, reads DGGITQSPKYLFRKEGQNVTLSCEQNLNHDAMYWYRQDPGQGLRLIYYSQIVNDFQKGDIAEGYSVSREKKESFPLTVTSAQKNPTAFYLCASNTLGGPNYGYTFGSGTRLTVV.

The chain couples TRBV30 to TRBJ1-4, with 7 bases that match TRBD1. The CDR3 extends over 14 amino acids. Trimming took 1 base from V and 6 from J; bases not matched to a gene: 5. Germline values: CDR1 GTSNPN, CDR2 SVGIG (reference sequence). The CDR3, as DNA: TGTGCCTGGAGTGGAACAGGGGCTGATGAAAAACTGTTTTTT. This sequence encodes CAWSGTGADEKLFF.

This clone was seen a single time. This chain joins TRBV24-1 and TRBJ2-3, with D perhaps given as TRBD1 or TRBD2 (5 bases each). CDR3 length: 19 residues. Germline V gene lookup returns CDR1 KGHDR and CDR2 SFDVKD. V gave up 9 bases and J gave up 0 bases, with 27 bases separating them. The CDR3: CATGVGPTKPVTSTDTQYF. The CDR3 DNA is TGTGCCACCGGGGTGGGACCGACCAAGCCCGTTACTAGCACAGATACGCAGTATTTT.